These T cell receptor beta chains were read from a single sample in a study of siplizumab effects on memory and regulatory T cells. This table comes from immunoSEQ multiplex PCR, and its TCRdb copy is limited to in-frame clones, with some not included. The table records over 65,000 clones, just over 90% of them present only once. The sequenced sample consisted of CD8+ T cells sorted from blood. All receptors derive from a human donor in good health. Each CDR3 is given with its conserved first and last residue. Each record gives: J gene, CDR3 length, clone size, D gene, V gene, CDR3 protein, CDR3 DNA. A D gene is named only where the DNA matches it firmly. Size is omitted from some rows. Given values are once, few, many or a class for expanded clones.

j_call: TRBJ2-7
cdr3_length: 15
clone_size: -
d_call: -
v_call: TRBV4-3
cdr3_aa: CASSQDRESSYEQYF
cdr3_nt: TGCGCCAGCAGCCAAGATCGCGAGAGCTCCTACGAGCAGTACTTC

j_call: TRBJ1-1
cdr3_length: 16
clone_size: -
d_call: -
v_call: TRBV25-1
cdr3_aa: CASSKLPGTPGTEAFF
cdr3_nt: TGTGCCAGCAGTAAATTACCCGGGACCCCGGGAACTGAAGCTTTCTTT

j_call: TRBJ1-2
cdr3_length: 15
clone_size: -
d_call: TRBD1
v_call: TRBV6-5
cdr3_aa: CASSGQGQDYYGYTF
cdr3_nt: TGTGCCAGCAGTGGACAGGGACAGGATTACTATGGCTACACCTTC

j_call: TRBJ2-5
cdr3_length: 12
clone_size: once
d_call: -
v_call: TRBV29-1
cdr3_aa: CAFWDWQETQYF
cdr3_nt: TGCGCTTTTTGGGATTGGCAAGAGACCCAGTACTTC

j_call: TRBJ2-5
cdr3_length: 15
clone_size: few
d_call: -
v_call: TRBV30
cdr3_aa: CACGGVEGYQETQYF
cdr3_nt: TGTGCCTGCGGTGGAGTGGAGGGGTACCAAGAGACCCAGTACTTC

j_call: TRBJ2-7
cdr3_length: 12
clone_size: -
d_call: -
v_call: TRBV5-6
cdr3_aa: CASSLQGNEQYF
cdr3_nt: TGTGCCAGCAGCCTACAGGGTAACGAGCAGTACTTC

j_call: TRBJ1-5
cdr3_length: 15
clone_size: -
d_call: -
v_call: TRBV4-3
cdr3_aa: CASSQDQAGHQPQHF
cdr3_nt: TGCGCCAGCAGCCAAGATCAAGCGGGACATCAGCCCCAGCATTTT

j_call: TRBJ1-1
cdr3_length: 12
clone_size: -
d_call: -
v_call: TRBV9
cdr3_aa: CASSTGTTEAFF
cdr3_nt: TGTGCCAGCAGCACCGGGACCACTGAAGCTTTCTTT

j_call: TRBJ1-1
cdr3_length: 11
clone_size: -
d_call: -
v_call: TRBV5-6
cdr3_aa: CASSFGGEAFF
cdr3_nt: TGTGCCAGCAGCTTCGGGGGAGAAGCTTTCTTT

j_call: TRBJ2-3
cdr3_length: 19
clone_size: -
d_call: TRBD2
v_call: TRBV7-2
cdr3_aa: CASSLWGTSGGLSTDTQYF
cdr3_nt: TGTGCCAGCAGCTTATGGGGGACTAGCGGGGGACTTAGCACAGATACGCAGTATTTT

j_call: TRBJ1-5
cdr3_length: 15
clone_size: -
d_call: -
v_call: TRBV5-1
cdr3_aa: CASSLVEGFSQPQHF
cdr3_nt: TGCGCCAGCAGCTTGGTAGAGGGTTTTAGTCAGCCCCAGCATTTT

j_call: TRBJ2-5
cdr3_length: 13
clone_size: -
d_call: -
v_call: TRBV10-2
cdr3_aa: CASSIIVQETQYF
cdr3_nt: TGCGCCAGCAGCATAATAGTCCAAGAGACCCAGTACTTC

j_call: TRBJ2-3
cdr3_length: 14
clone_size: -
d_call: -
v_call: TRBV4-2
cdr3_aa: CASSPLSSTDTQYF
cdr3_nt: TGTGCCAGCAGCCCCTTATCTAGCACAGATACGCAGTATTTT

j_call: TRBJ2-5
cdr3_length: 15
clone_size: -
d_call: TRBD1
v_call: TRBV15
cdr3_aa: CATSGDRGILKTQYF
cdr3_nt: TGTGCCACCAGCGGTGACAGGGGGATTCTAAAGACCCAGTACTTC

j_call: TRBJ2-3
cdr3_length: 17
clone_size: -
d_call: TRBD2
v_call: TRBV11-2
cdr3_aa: CASSLGPGTSITDTQYF
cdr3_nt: TGTGCCAGCAGCTTGGGCCCCGGGACTAGCATCACAGATACGCAGTATTTT

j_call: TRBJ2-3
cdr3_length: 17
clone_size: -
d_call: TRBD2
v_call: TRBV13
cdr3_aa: CASSLLAGGAPTDTQYF
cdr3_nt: TGTGCCAGCAGCTTGCTAGCGGGGGGGGCTCCCACAGATACGCAGTATTTT

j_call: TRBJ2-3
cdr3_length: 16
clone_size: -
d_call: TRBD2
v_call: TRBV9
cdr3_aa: CASRLGLAEPTDTQYF
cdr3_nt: TGTGCCAGCAGATTAGGACTAGCCGAACCCACAGATACGCAGTATTTT

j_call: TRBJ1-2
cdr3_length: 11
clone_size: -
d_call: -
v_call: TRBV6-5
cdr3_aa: CASSGINGYTF
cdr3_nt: TGTGCCAGCAGCGGGATTAATGGCTACACCTTC

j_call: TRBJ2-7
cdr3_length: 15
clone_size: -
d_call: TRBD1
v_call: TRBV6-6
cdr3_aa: CASSYLDRGYDEQYF
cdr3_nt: TGTGCCAGCAGTTACTTGGACAGGGGTTACGACGAGCAGTACTTC

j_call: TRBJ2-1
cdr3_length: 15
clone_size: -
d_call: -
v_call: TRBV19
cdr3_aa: CASSRAWTGEDEQFF
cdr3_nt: TGTGCCAGTAGTAGGGCGTGGACGGGAGAGGATGAGCAGTTCTTC

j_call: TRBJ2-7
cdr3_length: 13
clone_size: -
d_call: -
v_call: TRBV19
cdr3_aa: CASSITDAYEQYF
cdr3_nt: TGTGCCAGTAGTATAACCGACGCCTACGAGCAGTACTTC

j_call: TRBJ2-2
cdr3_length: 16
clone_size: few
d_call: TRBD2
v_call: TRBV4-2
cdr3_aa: CASSLSGELNTGELFF
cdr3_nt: TGTGCCAGCAGCCTAAGCGGGGAGCTGAACACCGGGGAGCTGTTTTTT

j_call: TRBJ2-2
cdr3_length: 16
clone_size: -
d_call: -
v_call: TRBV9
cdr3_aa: CASSVNHGLDTGELFF
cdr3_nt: TGTGCCAGCAGCGTAAACCATGGCCTAGACACCGGGGAGCTGTTTTTT

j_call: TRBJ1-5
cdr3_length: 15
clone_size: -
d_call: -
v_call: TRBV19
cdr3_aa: CASSRTSGSYQPQHF
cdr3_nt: TGTGCCAGTAGTCGGACATCTGGCTCCTATCAGCCCCAGCATTTT

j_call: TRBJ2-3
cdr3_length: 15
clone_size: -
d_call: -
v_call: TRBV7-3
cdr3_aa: CASSLIGGATDTQYF
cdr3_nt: TGTGCCAGCAGCTTAATCGGCGGGGCGACAGATACGCAGTATTTT

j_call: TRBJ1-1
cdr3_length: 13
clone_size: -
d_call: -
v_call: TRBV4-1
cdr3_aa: CASSQGVNTEAFF
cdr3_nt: TGCGCCAGCAGCCAAGGGGTGAACACTGAAGCTTTCTTT

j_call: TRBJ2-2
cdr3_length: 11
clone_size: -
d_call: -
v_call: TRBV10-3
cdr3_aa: CAIFRGGELFF
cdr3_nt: TGTGCCATCTTCAGGGGCGGGGAGCTGTTTTTT

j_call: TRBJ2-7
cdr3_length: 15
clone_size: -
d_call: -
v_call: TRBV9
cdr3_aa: CASSGTAGFSYEQYF
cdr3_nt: TGTGCCAGCAGCGGGACCGCCGGGTTTTCCTACGAGCAGTACTTC

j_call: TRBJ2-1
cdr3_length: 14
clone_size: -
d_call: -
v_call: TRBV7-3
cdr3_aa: CASSSRDTYNEQFF
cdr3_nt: TGTGCCAGCAGCTCCAGGGACACTTACAATGAGCAGTTCTTC

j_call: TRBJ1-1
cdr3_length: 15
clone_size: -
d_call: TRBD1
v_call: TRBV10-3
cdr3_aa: CAISERTGDATEAFF
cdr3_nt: TGTGCCATCAGTGAAAGGACAGGGGATGCCACTGAAGCTTTCTTT

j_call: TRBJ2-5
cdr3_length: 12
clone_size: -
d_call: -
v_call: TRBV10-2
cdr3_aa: CASSPTGETQYF
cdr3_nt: TGCGCCAGCAGTCCCACAGGAGAGACCCAGTACTTC

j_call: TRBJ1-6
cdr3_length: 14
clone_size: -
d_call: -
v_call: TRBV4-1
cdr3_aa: CASSQDFAGAPLHF
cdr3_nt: TGCGCCAGCAGCCAAGATTTTGCCGGAGCACCCCTCCACTTT

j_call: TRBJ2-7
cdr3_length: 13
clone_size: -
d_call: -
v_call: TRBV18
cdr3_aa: CASSTGDSYEQYF
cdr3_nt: TGTGCCAGCTCCACAGGAGACTCCTACGAGCAGTACTTC

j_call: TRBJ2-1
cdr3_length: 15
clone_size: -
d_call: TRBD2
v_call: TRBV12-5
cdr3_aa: CASVPGGASYNEQFF
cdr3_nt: TGTGCTAGTGTCCCGGGGGGGGCATCCTACAATGAGCAGTTCTTC

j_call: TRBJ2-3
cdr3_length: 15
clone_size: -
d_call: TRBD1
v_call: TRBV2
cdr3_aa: CASSDFQGAADTQYF
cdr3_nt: TGTGCCAGCAGTGATTTCCAGGGGGCCGCAGATACGCAGTATTTT

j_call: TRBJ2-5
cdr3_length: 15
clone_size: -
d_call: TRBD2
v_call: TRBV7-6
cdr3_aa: CASSLGGGSGETQYF
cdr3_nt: TGTGCCAGCAGCTTGGGTGGCGGGAGCGGGGAGACCCAGTACTTC

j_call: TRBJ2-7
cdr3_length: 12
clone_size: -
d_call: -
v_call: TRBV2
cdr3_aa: CASSEELLEQYF
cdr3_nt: TGTGCCAGCAGTGAAGAGTTGCTCGAGCAGTACTTC

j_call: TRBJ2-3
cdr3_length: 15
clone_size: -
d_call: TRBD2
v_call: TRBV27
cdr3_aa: CASSEPGGASDTQYF
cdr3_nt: TGTGCCAGCAGTGAGCCCGGGGGGGCGAGTGATACGCAGTATTTT

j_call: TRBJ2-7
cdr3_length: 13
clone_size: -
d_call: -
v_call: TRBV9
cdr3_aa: CASSVEGAREQYF
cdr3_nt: TGTGCCAGCAGCGTAGAAGGGGCTCGGGAGCAGTACTTC

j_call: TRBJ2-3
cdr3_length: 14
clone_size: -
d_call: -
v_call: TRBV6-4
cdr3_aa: CASSRAQGGDTQYF
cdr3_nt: TGTGCCAGCAGCCGGGCCCAGGGAGGAGATACGCAGTATTTT

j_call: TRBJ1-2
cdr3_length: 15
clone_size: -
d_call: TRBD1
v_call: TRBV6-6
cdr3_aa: CASSVTGAGNYGYTF
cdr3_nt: TGTGCCAGCAGTGTAACAGGGGCGGGGAACTATGGCTACACCTTC

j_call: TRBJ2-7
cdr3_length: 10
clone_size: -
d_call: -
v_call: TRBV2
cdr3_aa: CASSNYEQYF
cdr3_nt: TGTGCCAGCAGTAACTACGAGCAGTACTTC

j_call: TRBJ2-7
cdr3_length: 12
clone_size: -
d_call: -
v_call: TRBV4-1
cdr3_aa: CASRGKYYEQYF
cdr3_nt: TGCGCCAGCAGGGGGAAATATTACGAGCAGTACTTC

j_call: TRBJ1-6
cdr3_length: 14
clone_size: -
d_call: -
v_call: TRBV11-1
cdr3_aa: CASSPGQRNSPLHF
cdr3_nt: TGTGCCAGCAGCCCAGGACAGAGGAATTCACCCCTCCACTTT

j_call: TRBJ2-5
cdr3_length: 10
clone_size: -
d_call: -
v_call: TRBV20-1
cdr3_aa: CSALWETQYF
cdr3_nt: TGCAGTGCTCTATGGGAGACCCAGTACTTC

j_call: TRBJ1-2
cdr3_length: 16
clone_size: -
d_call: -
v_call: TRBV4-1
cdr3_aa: CASSRSPLGFFYGYTF
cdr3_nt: TGCGCCAGCAGCCGATCGCCTTTAGGGTTTTTCTATGGCTACACCTTC

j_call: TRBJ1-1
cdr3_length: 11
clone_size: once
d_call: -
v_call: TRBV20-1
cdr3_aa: CSAPENTEAFF
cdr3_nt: TGCAGTGCTCCGGAGAACACTGAAGCTTTCTTT

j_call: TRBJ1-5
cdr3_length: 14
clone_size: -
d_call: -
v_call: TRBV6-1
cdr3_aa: CAIGVGQQNQPQHF
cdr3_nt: TGTGCCATCGGTGTCGGACAGCAAAATCAGCCCCAGCATTTT

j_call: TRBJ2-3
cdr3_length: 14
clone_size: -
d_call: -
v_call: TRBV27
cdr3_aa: CASSWGGPQDTQYF
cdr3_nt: TGTGCCAGCAGTTGGGGGGGGCCTCAAGATACGCAGTATTTT

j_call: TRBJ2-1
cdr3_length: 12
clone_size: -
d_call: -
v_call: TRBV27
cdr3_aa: CASSLLHNEQFF
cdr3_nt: TGTGCCAGCAGTTTATTGCACAATGAGCAGTTCTTC

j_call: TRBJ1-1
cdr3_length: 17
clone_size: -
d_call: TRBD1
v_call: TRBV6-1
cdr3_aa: CASSEDLGQGSNTEAFF
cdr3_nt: TGTGCCAGCAGTGAAGATTTAGGACAGGGGAGCAACACTGAAGCTTTCTTT